The 10 T cell receptor beta chains below all came from one sample that was sequenced in a study of low-dose radiotherapy and immunotherapy resistance in tumors. Gene-specific TRAV and TRBV primers were used for first-strand cDNA, covering alpha and beta chains. A constant-region primer paired with the V-primer adapter amplified TCRs over about 19 PCR cycles. TCRdb passed the reads through MiXCR, listing each CDR3 protein once. Seen here are 80,000 to 95,000 distinct CDR3 sequences, 9% to 9.5% observed once, and the top ten hold 0.8% to 1.3%. The time point denotes: before trial treatment. The sample consisted of PBMCs, taken before treatment. These receptors were collected from a male donor with prostate cancer.

With respect to this clonotype: A far larger clone lies a single base away; this is likely a read error. The chain carries TRBV4-2 and TRBJ2-1, with D unclear. CDR3 size: 15 residues. Germline values: CDR1 LGHNA, CDR2 YNFKEQ. V gave up 1 base and J gave up 10 bases, with 17 bases separating them. As DNA, the CDR3 is TGTGCCAGCAGCCAAGTAGCCACGTCCCCCTACGAGCAGTTCTTC. This sequence encodes CASSQVATSPYEQFF.

A note on this clonotype: Given the absence of the conserved phenylalanine or tryptophan at the CDR3 end, a read error is likely. It is unclear where the CDR3 begins or ends on the DNA, so no DNA is shown, and the CDR3 is as TCRdb lists it. V is TRBV28 and J is TRBJ2-1; the table's D call of TRBD2 was not tested on the DNA. Termini included, the CDR3 measures 15 amino acids. The germline V gene encodes CDR1 MDHEN and CDR2 SYDVKM. Here the CDR3 reads CASRPSGSSYNEQSS.

This clonotype has a count of ten or more. For the CDR3, the DNA is TGTGCCAGCAGTTTATCGTCCAGAGCAGGGAGCTATGGCTACACCTTC. It codes for CASSLSSRAGSYGYTF. The chain has TRBV27 and TRBJ1-2, with D perhaps matching TRBD1 (5 bases). The CDR3 runs 16 residues. V lost 0 bases and J lost 4, with 15 bases in between. Germline V gene lookup returns CDR1 MNHEY and CDR2 SMNVEV (reference sequence).

This clonotype came up many times. V and J are TRBV6-1 and TRBJ1-6; D might be TRBD1 (6 bases). The V end lost 6 bases, the J end lost 8 bases, and 14 bases lay between the germline ends. The CDR3 has 14 residues. In germline, CDR1 is MNHNS, CDR2 SASEGT. The DNA for the CDR3 is TGTGCCAGCAGCAGACAGGCCGGAGATTCACCCCTCCACTTT. This gives the protein CASSRQAGDSPLHF.

This clonotype occurred many times. This chain uses TRBV11-2 with TRBJ1-5; D remains ambiguous. The germline V and J ends were trimmed by 0 bases and 6 bases, with 6 bases remaining between them. This CDR3 spans 13 amino acids. The germline gives CDR1 SGHAT, CDR2 FQNNGV. The CDR3 bases are TGTGCCAGCAGCTTAGAACCCGGTCAGCCCCAGCATTTT. Translating it yields CASSLEPGQPQHF. Together with reference TRBV11-2 and TRBJ1-5, the CDR3 gives the full variable domain: EAGVAQSPRYKIIEKRQSVAFWCNPISGHATLYWYQQILGQGPKLLIQFQNNGVVDDSQLPKDRFSAERLKGVDSTLKIQPAKLEDSAVYLCASSLEPGQPQHFGDGTRLSIL.

This clonotype was recorded at least ten times. The gene calls are TRBV18 and TRBJ1-5; no firm D call. Between the trimmed V and J ends, which lost 2 bases and 3 bases, there was a span of 2 bases. CDR3 length equals 12 residues. The germline gives CDR1 KGHSH, CDR2 LQKENI. This CDR3 is CASSPDNQPQHF. The CDR3 DNA sequence: TGTGCCAGCTCACCAGACAATCAGCCCCAGCATTTT.

This clonotype was recorded at least ten times. This chain joins TRBV2 and TRBJ2-3; D not certain. Between the trimmed V and J ends, which lost 6 bases and 0 bases, there was a span of 10 bases. The CDR3 covers 14 residues. CDR1 and CDR2 (germline): SNHLY, FYNNEI. CDR3 residues: CASRIGASTDTQYF. Written as DNA, the CDR3 is TGTGCCAGCAGAATAGGTGCTAGCACAGATACGCAGTATTTT.

This clonotype has ten or more counts. The chain recombines TRBV28 with TRBJ2-7; D is undetermined. From germline, CDR1 is MDHEN and CDR2 SYDVKM. V was cut by 2 bases and J by 2 bases, with 4 bases left in between. The CDR3 length is 12 residues. The CDR3 protein is CASSLQAYEQYF. The CDR3 DNA sequence: TGTGCCAGCAGTTTACAGGCCTACGAGCAGTACTTC.

This clonotype appeared many times. The genes are TRBV10-3 and TRBJ1-5, with D uncertain. Germline CDR1 ENHRY, CDR2 SYGVKD. V was trimmed by 2 bases and J by 0 bases, leaving 11 bases between them. CDR3 size: 16 residues. CDR3 residues: CAISESMVDSNQPQHF. CDR3 coding DNA: TGTGCCATCAGTGAGAGTATGGTAGATAGCAATCAGCCCCAGCATTTT.

This clonotype was seen many times. The chain combines TRBV3-1 with TRBJ1-2; TRBD1 is a possible D gene (6 bases). Germline V gives CDR1 LGHDT, CDR2 YNNKEL (reference sequence). V was pared by 0 bases and J by 6 bases, with 11 bases between. There are 14 residues in the CDR3. The CDR3 DNA reads TGTGCCAGCAGCCAAGAAGGAAGGGGGGATGGCTACACCTTC. Translation gives CASSQEGRGDGYTF.